Here is one TCR beta chain with its context. This record belongs to a study of control samples from healthy donors and cancer patients. Produced via immunoSEQ multiplex PCR; TCRdb's table is partial and in-frame only. The profile shows 150,000 or so clones, 93% of them singletons. The V gene lost 9 bases and the J gene lost 3 bases, with 15 bases spanning the gap. The CDR3 runs 13 residues. Germline values: CDR1 LGHNA, CDR2 YNFKEQ. Input material: blood. The chain uses TRBV4-2 and TRBJ2-7; possible D gene TRBD2, 5 bases. This receptor was taken from a man younger than 35 in good health. In DNA, the CDR3 is TGTGCCAGTCGAATACAAGGGAGCTACGAGCAGTACTTC. This sequence encodes CASRIQGSYEQYF.